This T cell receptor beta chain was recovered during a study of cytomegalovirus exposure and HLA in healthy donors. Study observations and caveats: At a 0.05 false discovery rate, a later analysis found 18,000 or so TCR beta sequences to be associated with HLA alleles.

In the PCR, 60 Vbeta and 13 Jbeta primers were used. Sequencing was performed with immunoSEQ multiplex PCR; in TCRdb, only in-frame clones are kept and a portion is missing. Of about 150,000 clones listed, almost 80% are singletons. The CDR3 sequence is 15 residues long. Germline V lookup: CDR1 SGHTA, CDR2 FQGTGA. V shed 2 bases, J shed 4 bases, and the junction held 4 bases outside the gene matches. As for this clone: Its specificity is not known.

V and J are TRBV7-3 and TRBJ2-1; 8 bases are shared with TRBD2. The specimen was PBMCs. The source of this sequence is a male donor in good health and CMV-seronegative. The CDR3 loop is CASSLGSGGYNEQFF. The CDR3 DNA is TGTGCCAGCAGCTTAGGAAGCGGGGGTTACAATGAGCAGTTCTTC.